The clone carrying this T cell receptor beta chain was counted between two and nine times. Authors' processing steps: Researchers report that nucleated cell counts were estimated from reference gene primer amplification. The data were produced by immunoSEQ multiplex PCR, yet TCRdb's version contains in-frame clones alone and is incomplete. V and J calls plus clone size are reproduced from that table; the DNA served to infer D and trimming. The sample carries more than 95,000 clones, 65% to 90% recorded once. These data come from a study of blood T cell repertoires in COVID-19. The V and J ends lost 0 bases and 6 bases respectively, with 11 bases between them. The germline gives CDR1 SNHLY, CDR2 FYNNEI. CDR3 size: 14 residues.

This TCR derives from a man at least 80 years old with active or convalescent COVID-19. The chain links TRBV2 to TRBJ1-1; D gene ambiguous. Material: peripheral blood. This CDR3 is CASSEALGEAEAFF. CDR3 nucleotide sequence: TGTGCCAGCAGTGAAGCGCTCGGGGAGGCTGAAGCTTTCTTT.